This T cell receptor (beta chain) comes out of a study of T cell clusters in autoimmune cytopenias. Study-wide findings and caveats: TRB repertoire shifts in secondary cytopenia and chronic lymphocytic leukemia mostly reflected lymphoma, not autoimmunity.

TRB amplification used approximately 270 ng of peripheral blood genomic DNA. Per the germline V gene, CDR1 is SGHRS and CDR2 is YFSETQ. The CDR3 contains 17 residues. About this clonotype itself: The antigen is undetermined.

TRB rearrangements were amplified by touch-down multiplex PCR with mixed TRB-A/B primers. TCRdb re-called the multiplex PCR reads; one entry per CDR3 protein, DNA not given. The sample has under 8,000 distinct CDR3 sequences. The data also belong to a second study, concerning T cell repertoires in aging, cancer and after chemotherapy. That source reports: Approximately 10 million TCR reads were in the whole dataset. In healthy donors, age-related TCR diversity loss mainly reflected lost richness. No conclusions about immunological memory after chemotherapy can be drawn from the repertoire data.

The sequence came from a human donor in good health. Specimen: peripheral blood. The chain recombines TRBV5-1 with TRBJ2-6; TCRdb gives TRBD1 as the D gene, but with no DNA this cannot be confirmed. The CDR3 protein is CASSSGTGGSGANVLTF.